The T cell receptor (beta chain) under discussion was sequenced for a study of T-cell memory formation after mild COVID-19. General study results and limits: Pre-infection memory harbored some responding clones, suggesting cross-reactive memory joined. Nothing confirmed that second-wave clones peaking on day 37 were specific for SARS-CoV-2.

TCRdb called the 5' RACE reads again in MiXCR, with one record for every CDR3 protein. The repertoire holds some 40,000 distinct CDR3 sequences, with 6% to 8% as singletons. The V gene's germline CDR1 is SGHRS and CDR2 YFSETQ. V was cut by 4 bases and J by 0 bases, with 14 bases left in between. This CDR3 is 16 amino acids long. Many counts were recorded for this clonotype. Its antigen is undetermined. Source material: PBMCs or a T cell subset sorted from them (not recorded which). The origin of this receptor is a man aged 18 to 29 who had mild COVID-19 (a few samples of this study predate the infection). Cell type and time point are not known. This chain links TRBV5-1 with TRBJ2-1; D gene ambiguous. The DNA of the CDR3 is TGCGCCAGCAGCGCCTACGTCGAAATCTCCTACAATGAGCAGTTCTTC. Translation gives CASSAYVEISYNEQFF.